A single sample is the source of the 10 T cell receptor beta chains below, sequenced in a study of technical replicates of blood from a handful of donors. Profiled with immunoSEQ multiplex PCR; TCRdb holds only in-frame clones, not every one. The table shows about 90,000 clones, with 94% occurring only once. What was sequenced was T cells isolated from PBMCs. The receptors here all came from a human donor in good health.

The CDR3 sequence is CASGIGVNYGYTF. Here the CDR3 DNA reads TGTGCCAGCGGGATAGGGGTCAACTATGGCTACACCTTC. This chain links TRBV11-3 with TRBJ1-2, with D possibly being TRBD1 (5 bases). This CDR3 comprises 13 residues. V lost 8 bases to trimming and J lost 2 bases, with 12 bases between them. CDR1 and CDR2 (germline): SGHNT, YENEEA.

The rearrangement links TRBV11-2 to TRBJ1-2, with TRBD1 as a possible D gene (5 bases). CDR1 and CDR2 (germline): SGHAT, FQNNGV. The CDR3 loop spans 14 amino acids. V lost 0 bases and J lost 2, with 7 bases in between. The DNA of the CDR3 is TGTGCCAGCAGCTTAGAACGACAGAACTATGGCTACACCTTC. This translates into CASSLERQNYGYTF.

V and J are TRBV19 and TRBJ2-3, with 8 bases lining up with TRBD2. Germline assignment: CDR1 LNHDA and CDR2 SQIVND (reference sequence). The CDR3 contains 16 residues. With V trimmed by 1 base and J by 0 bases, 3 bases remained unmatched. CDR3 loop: CASSIVIAGSTDTQYF. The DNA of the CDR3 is TGTGCCAGTAGTATAGTCATAGCGGGAAGCACAGATACGCAGTATTTT. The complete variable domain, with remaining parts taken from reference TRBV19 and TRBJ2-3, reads DGGITQSPKYLFRKEGQNVTLSCEQNLNHDAMYWYRQDPGQGLRLIYYSQIVNDFQKGDIAEGYSVSREKKESFPLTVTSAQKNPTAFYLCASSIVIAGSTDTQYFGPGTRLTVL.

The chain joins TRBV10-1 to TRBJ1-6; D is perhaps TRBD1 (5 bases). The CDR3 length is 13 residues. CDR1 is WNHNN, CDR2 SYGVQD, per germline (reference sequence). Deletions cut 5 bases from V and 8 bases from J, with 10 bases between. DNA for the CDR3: TGCGCCAGCAGTCGACAGTTGGATTCACCCCTCCACTTT. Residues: CASSRQLDSPLHF.

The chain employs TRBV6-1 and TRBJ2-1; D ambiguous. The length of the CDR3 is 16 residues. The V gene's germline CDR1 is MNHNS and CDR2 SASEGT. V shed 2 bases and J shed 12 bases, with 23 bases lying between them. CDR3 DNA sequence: TGTGCCAGCAGTGAATTGGGCCAGGCAATGTCATACGGGCAGTTCTTC. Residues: CASSELGQAMSYGQFF.

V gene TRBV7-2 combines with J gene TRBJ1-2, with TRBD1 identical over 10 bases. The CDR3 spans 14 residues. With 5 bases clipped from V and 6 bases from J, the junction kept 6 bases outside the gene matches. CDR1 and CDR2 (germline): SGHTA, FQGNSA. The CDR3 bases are TGTGCCAGCAGCATGAGGACAGGGGGAGATGGCTACACCTTC. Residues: CASSMRTGGDGYTF.

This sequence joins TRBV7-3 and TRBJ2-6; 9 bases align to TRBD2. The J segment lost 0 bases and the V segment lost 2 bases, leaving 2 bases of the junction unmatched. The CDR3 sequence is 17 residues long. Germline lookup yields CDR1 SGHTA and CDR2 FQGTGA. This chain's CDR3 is CASSLGGLASGANVLTF. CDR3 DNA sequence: TGTGCCAGCAGCTTAGGGGGACTAGCCTCTGGGGCCAACGTCCTGACTTTC.

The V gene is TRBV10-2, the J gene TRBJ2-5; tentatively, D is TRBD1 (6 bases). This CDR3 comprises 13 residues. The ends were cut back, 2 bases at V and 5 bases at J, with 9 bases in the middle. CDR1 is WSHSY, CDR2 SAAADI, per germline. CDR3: CASSENRGETQYF. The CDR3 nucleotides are TGCGCCAGCAGTGAGAATAGGGGGGAGACCCAGTACTTC.

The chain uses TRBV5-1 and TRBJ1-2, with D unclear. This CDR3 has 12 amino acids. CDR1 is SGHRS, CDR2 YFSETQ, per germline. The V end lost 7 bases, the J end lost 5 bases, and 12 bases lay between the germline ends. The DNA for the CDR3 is TGCGCCAGCGGTAGCGGTCTTTATGGCTACACCTTC. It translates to CASGSGLYGYTF.

The CDR3 bases are TGTGCCAGCAGTGGGACTAGCGGGAGCTCAGATACGCAGTATTTT. It specifies CASSGTSGSSDTQYF. The chain uses TRBV6-1 and TRBJ2-3; 13 bases fit TRBD2. Looked up from germline, CDR1 is MNHNS and CDR2 is SASEGT. V shed 4 bases, J shed 4 bases, and the junction held 2 bases outside the gene matches. This CDR3 has 15 amino acids.